This entry lists 21 T cell receptor beta chains sequenced from one sample in a study of T cell repertoires in aging, cancer and after chemotherapy. The template was genomic DNA from peripheral blood, not RNA. Multiplex touch-down PCR with TRB-A/B primers amplified rearranged V-D-J TRB sequences. Using its own MiXCR run on the multiplex PCR reads, TCRdb lists one record per CDR3 protein. This table has thousands of distinct CDR3 sequences, 21% appearing once. The sequenced material came from blood. All receptors derive from a human donor with a blood cancer.

The chain recombines TRBV4-2 with TRBJ2-7, with D possibly being TRBD2 (5 bases). The CDR3 is 15 residues long. In germline, CDR1 is LGHNA, CDR2 YNFKEQ. Between the trimmed V and J ends, which lost 0 bases and 2 bases, there was a span of 11 bases. CDR3 DNA: TGTGCCAGCAGCCAAGATACTAGACCCACCTACGAGCAGTACTTC. Amino acid sequence: CASSQDTRPTYEQYF.

There are a few counts of this clonotype. The chain carries TRBV7-9 and TRBJ1-2; 7 bases fit TRBD1. Germline V gene lookup returns CDR1 SEHNR and CDR2 FQNEAQ (reference sequence). CDR3 size: 15 residues. Losses at the gene ends were 1 base for V and 4 bases for J; bases not matched to a gene: 6. The CDR3 sequence is CASSLDPGQSYGYTF. The DNA of the CDR3 is TGTGCCAGCAGCTTAGACCCGGGACAGAGCTATGGCTACACCTTC.

This rearrangement joins TRBV19 to TRBJ2-6; D is possibly TRBD2 (6 bases). Trimming left V 6 bases short and J 4 bases short, with 13 bases between. In germline, CDR1 is LNHDA, CDR2 SQIVND (reference sequence). This CDR3 comprises 15 residues. CDR3 sequence: CASRSRGSGANVLTF. For the CDR3, the DNA is TGTGCCAGTAGATCCCGGGGGAGCGGGGCCAACGTCCTGACTTTC. Using reference TRBV19 and TRBJ2-6 for the parts outside the CDR3, the full variable domain is DGGITQSPKYLFRKEGQNVTLSCEQNLNHDAMYWYRQDPGQGLRLIYYSQIVNDFQKGDIAEGYSVSREKKESFPLTVTSAQKNPTAFYLCASRSRGSGANVLTFGAGSRLTVL.

The V gene is TRBV14, the J gene TRBJ1-2; D unclear. The CDR3 runs to 14 residues. Germline V gives CDR1 SGHDN, CDR2 FVKESK. The V gene lost 1 base and the J gene lost 0 bases, with 6 bases spanning the gap. The chain's CDR3 is CASSQGGPNYGYTF. The CDR3 DNA follows: TGTGCCAGCAGCCAAGGTGGACCTAACTATGGCTACACCTTC.

This clonotype ranks as medium-sized. CDR3 bases: TGTGCCAGCTCACCACCGGGACAGGGGTCCACTACGCAGTATTTT. It translates to CASSPPGQGSTTQYF. The rearrangement uses TRBV18 and TRBJ2-3; 10 bases fit TRBD1. The CDR3 loop spans 15 amino acids. V shed 0 bases and J 8 bases; nucleotides not matched to a gene: 5. The germline gives CDR1 KGHSH, CDR2 LQKENI.

This clonotype ranks as medium-sized. V is TRBV12-3 or TRBV12-4 and J is TRBJ2-7; no firm D call. This CDR3 is 14 amino acids long. V was shortened by 3 bases and J by 1 base, with 10 bases between the two germline ends. For the CDR3, the DNA is TGTGCCAGCAGTTTTTCTGTTAAGTCCTACGAGCAGTACTTC. It is translated as CASSFSVKSYEQYF.

This CDR3 is CASSRRALDFRGAQYF. The CDR3 nucleotides are TGTGCCAGCAGTCGCCGCGCCCTAGACTTTCGAGGGGCCCAGTACTTC. The V gene is TRBV28, the J gene TRBJ2-5; either TRBD1 or TRBD2 may supply D (5 bases each). The CDR3 has 16 residues. Trimming cost V 5 bases and J 9 bases, with 25 bases left between them. Germline CDR1 is MDHEN and CDR2 is SYDVKM.

By share of the sample, this clonotype is medium-sized (0.01 to 0.1%). The CDR3 loop reads CASTLDRGRMKKLFF. The CDR3, as DNA: TGTGCCAGCACTCTCGACAGGGGACGAATGAAAAAACTGTTTTTT. This chain uses TRBV12-3 or TRBV12-4 with TRBJ1-4; TRBD1 matches at 8 bases. V trimming: 7 bases; J trimming: 9 bases; junction bases outside the gene matches: 13. There are 15 residues in the CDR3.

This clonotype qualifies as medium-sized (0.01 to 0.1%). The V gene is TRBV5-4, the J gene TRBJ2-7; D call uncertain. Trimming left V 3 bases short and J 6 bases short, with 13 bases between. Germline CDR1 and CDR2: SGHNT and YYREEE (reference sequence). This CDR3 comprises 13 residues. The CDR3 DNA reads as TGTGCCAGCAGCTACTCCGGAGCGAGCGAGCAGTACTTC. It encodes CASSYSGASEQYF.

This clonotype is medium-sized (0.01 to 0.1%) by share. CDR3 protein: CASSSLRGSPHEQYF. Here the CDR3 DNA reads TGTGCCAGCAGCTCACTGAGGGGGTCCCCCCACGAGCAGTACTTC. The V gene is TRBV11-1, the J gene TRBJ2-7; tentative D call: TRBD1 (6 bases). Between the trimmed V and J ends, which lost 4 bases and 5 bases, there was a span of 18 bases. The CDR3 loop spans 15 amino acids. Looked up from germline, CDR1 is SGHAT and CDR2 is FQDESV (reference sequence).

The chain uses TRBV20-1 and TRBJ1-3; D ambiguous. The CDR3 is made up of 14 amino acids. Germline lookup yields CDR1 DFQATT and CDR2 SNEGSKA (reference sequence). Trimming cost V 3 bases and J 1 base, with 10 bases left between them. The CDR3 sequence is CSARSGNSGNTIYF. For the CDR3, the DNA is TGCAGTGCTAGGAGTGGAAATTCTGGAAACACCATATATTTT.

This clonotype has only one observation. An end of the junction does not agree with germline; a read error may underlie this. The chain employs TRBV12-3 or TRBV12-4 and TRBJ2-5; TRBD2 matches at 8 bases. The CDR3 contains 16 residues. As DNA, the CDR3 is TGTGCCAGCAAGGTCTACCCGGGGGGGCCGGAGGAGACCCAGTGCTTC. Translation: CASKVYPGGPEETQCF.

This clonotype was detected only a few times. The chain carries TRBV5-1 and TRBJ1-4, with 8 bases identical to TRBD1. V shed 4 bases and J 3 bases; nucleotides not matched to a gene: 5. Germline V gene lookup returns CDR1 SGHRS and CDR2 YFSETQ. The length of the CDR3 is 15 residues. The CDR3 reads CASSDPQGANEKLFF. The CDR3 DNA reads TGCGCCAGCAGCGACCCACAGGGGGCTAATGAAAAACTGTTTTTT.

The CDR3 bases are TGCAGTGCTGTAGGGCTTGAGAGGGAGGGCAGGTATACGCAGTATTTT. Its protein is CSAVGLEREGRYTQYF. The rearrangement uses TRBV20-1 and TRBJ2-3; 7 bases fit TRBD2. The CDR3 length is 16 residues. The germline V gene encodes CDR1 DFQATT and CDR2 SNEGSKA (reference sequence). Trimming at V came to 5 bases and at J to 7 bases, leaving 18 bases not matched to a gene.

By sample fraction, this clonotype is medium-sized. The gene calls are TRBV29-1 and TRBJ1-2, with D unclear. V shed 4 bases and J shed 4 bases, with 16 bases lying between them. The CDR3 length is 14 residues. Germline CDR1 SQVTM, CDR2 ANQGSEA. DNA of the CDR3: TGCAGCGTTGTAGGGCCAAGCTGGGGCTATGGCTACACCTTC. Translated, it gives CSVVGPSWGYGYTF.

This chain joins TRBV24-1 and TRBJ2-7, with D possibly TRBD1 on 6 matching bases. From germline, CDR1 is KGHDR and CDR2 SFDVKD. V was cut by 4 bases and J by 1 base, with 16 bases left in between. The CDR3 has 16 amino acids. CDR3 coding DNA: TGTGCCACCAGTGACCCCGCGGCAGGGGAATCCTACGAGCAGTACTTC. Protein product: CATSDPAAGESYEQYF.

The V call is TRBV5-4, the J call TRBJ1-1, with no clear D. The CDR3 extends over 15 amino acids. V lost 3 bases and J 3 bases, leaving 15 bases between the germline ends. Germline lookup yields CDR1 SGHNT and CDR2 YYREEE (reference sequence). CDR3 nucleotides: TGTGCCAGCAGCTCCTCCCGAGGGCCTGACACTGAAGCTTTCTTT. This sequence encodes CASSSSRGPDTEAFF.

This clonotype was counted between two and nine times. The chain carries TRBV30 and TRBJ2-7; D is possibly TRBD1 or TRBD2 (6 bases each). V was pared by 0 bases and J by 5 bases, with 14 bases between. Germline V gene sequence: CDR1 GTSNPN, CDR2 SVGIG (reference sequence). The CDR3 is 14 residues long. The DNA of the CDR3 is TGTGCCTGGAGTGTGGGAAACGGGGGCGACGAGCAGTACTTC. This codes for CAWSVGNGGDEQYF.

The V gene is TRBV2, the J gene TRBJ2-5; a weak D match, TRBD1 (5 bases). V was pared by 5 bases and J by 5 bases, with 9 bases between. Germline CDR1 and CDR2: SNHLY and FYNNEI. This CDR3 spans 12 amino acids. CDR3 nucleotides: TGTGCCAGCAGTTACAGGACGGAGACCCAGTACTTC. Translated: CASSYRTETQYF.

This clonotype has a handful of counts. The chain employs TRBV28 and TRBJ1-6; no clear D. V lost 5 bases and J lost 13, with 9 bases in between. Germline V gives CDR1 MDHEN, CDR2 SYDVKM. This CDR3 has 11 amino acids. In DNA, the CDR3 is TGTGCCAGCAGTCCGGGTGGCCCCCTCCACTTT. Translated: CASSPGGPLHF.

This clonotype came up a few times. The chain joins TRBV18 to TRBJ2-1; tentatively, D is TRBD1 or TRBD2 (5 bases each). From germline, CDR1 is KGHSH and CDR2 LQKENI. CDR3 length equals 15 residues. Trimming took off 1 base at V and 0 bases at J, with 7 bases between the two ends. DNA for the CDR3: TGTGCCAGCTCACCACTTGGGGGCTCCTACAATGAGCAGTTCTTC. This translates into CASSPLGGSYNEQFF.